The 26 T cell receptor beta chains presented below share a single source sample, sequenced in a study of T cells after yellow fever vaccination. In TCRdb, the 5' RACE reads were re-called with MiXCR into one record per CDR3 protein. The data contain 250,000 to 300,000 distinct CDR3 sequences, around 4.9% of them singletons. This sample comprised CD4+ T cells sorted from PBMCs, obtained on the day of the yellow fever booster vaccination. Source of these receptors: a man aged 18 to 29 who received the YFV17D yellow fever vaccine.

This clonotype was found many times. V is TRBV5-1 and J is TRBJ1-6; D is uncertain. The CDR3 contains 14 residues. Germline V gene sequence: CDR1 SGHRS, CDR2 YFSETQ. Between the trimmed V and J ends, which lost 0 bases and 5 bases, there was a span of 6 bases. This CDR3 is CASSLGIDNSPLHF. The CDR3 DNA sequence: TGCGCCAGCAGCTTGGGGATTGATAATTCACCCCTCCACTTT.

This clonotype has at least ten counts. The chain has TRBV4-3 and TRBJ2-3; D not certain. Per the germline V gene, CDR1 is LGHNA and CDR2 is YSLEER. The V and J ends lost 3 bases and 6 bases respectively, with 10 bases between them. The CDR3 covers 13 residues. DNA of the CDR3: TGCGCCAGCAGCCAGGCGACCTCCGATACGCAGTATTTT. It encodes CASSQATSDTQYF.

V usage is TRBV5-1 and J usage is TRBJ2-1; 8 nucleotides align to TRBD2. Germline V gene data show CDR1 as SGHRS and CDR2 as YFSETQ. Germline trimming cut 4 bases from V and 0 bases from J; bases unmatched to any gene: 6. This CDR3 contains 16 residues. CDR3 region: CASSQGGGPSYNEQFF. The CDR3 region has the DNA TGCGCCAGCAGCCAAGGCGGGGGGCCCTCCTACAATGAGCAGTTCTTC.

This clonotype appeared once. This chain uses TRBV3-1 with TRBJ1-5, with D possibly TRBD1 on 6 matching bases. The germline gives CDR1 LGHDT, CDR2 YNNKEL (reference sequence). The CDR3 sequence is 17 residues long. V lost 1 base to trimming and J lost 0 bases, with 13 bases between them. The CDR3 spells CASSQGHRAISNQPQHF. CDR3 nucleotide sequence: TGTGCCAGCAGCCAAGGACACAGGGCGATTAGCAATCAGCCCCAGCATTTT.

This clonotype was counted many times. The chain is built from TRBV5-6 and TRBJ1-6; D unresolved. V dropped 0 bases and J dropped 7 bases, with 5 bases sitting between them. Germline CDR1 SGHDT, CDR2 YYEEEE. The CDR3 is 13 amino acids. Written as DNA, the CDR3 is TGTGCCAGCAGCTTGGAACTAAATTCACCCCTCCACTTT. It encodes CASSLELNSPLHF.

The chain links TRBV25-1 to TRBJ2-3; D ambiguous. Germline loops: CDR1 MGHDK, CDR2 SYGVNS. Trimming removed 4 bases at V and 0 bases at J, with 14 bases between. The CDR3 length is 16 residues. The CDR3 region is CASSAAGFLSTDTQYF. The CDR3 region has the DNA TGTGCCAGCAGTGCGGCTGGCTTCCTCAGCACAGATACGCAGTATTTT.

This clonotype showed up just a few times. V is TRBV5-1 and J is TRBJ1-1; TRBD1 matches 9 bases. J lost 4 bases, V lost 2 bases, and 3 bases had no gene match. Germline V gene lookup returns CDR1 SGHRS and CDR2 YFSETQ. CDR3 length: 14 residues. CDR3 nucleotides: TGCGCCAGCAGCTTACAGGGGGCTTTCACTGAAGCTTTCTTT. It is translated as CASSLQGAFTEAFF.

This clonotype was counted only a few times. The V call is TRBV20-1, the J call TRBJ2-5; 8 nucleotides line up with TRBD2. This CDR3 is 12 amino acids long. From germline, CDR1 is DFQATT and CDR2 SNEGSKA (reference sequence). The CDR3 coding sequence is TGCACCCCGGGAGGGATCCAAGAGACCCAGTACTTC. Its translation: CTPGGIQETQYF.

This clonotype was counted a few times. The V and J genes are TRBV11-2 and TRBJ1-2; no definite D call. There are 15 residues in the CDR3. Trimming removed 0 bases from V and 4 bases from J, with 12 bases in between. CDR1 and CDR2 (germline): SGHAT, FQNNGV. The CDR3 loop is CASSLDGWTGYGYTF. In DNA, the CDR3 is TGTGCCAGCAGCTTAGACGGGTGGACCGGCTATGGCTACACCTTC.

Note on this clonotype: As the CDR3 is not closed by the conserved phenylalanine or tryptophan, this likely results from a read error. The chain combines TRBV5-1 with TRBJ2-3, with D perhaps matching TRBD1 (6 bases). Trimming removed 1 base from V and 3 bases from J, with 12 bases in between. The V gene's germline CDR1 is SGHRS and CDR2 YFSETQ. The CDR3 runs to 15 residues. CDR3 loop: CASSLFTGRTDTQYI. The DNA for the CDR3 is TGCGCCAGCAGCTTGTTCACAGGGAGAACAGATACGCAGTATATT.

This clonotype has at least ten counts. The chain has TRBV6-6 and TRBJ2-5; TRBD1 or TRBD2 may be the D gene (6 bases each). CDR3 length equals 14 residues. V gave up 0 bases and J gave up 4 bases, with 9 bases separating them. Germline CDR1 MNHNY, CDR2 SVGAGI (reference sequence). This chain's CDR3 is CASSYSGGGETQYF. CDR3 DNA sequence: TGTGCCAGCAGTTACTCCGGGGGCGGAGAGACCCAGTACTTC.

CDR3 in amino acids: CSAQDPSNQPQHF. CDR3 nucleotide sequence: TGCAGTGCTCAGGACCCTAGCAATCAGCCCCAGCATTTT. The V gene is TRBV20-1, the J gene TRBJ1-5, with unresolved D. The CDR3 spans 13 residues. V shed 5 bases and J shed 0 bases, with 8 bases lying between them. Germline assignment: CDR1 DFQATT and CDR2 SNEGSKA (reference sequence).

This clonotype came up a few times. V is TRBV6-5 and J is TRBJ1-1; D uncertain. The ends were cut back, 7 bases at V and 1 base at J, with 4 bases in the middle. The CDR3 is 11 amino acids. Germline V CDR1 and CDR2: MNHEY, SVGAGI. In DNA, the CDR3 is TGTGCCAGCACAGGGAACACTGAAGCTTTCTTT. This sequence encodes CASTGNTEAFF.

V usage is TRBV20-1 and J usage is TRBJ2-3; 9 nucleotides line up with TRBD2. The CDR3 runs 14 residues. V lost 3 bases to trimming and J lost 1 base; unmatched junction nucleotides: 2. Per germline, CDR1 DFQATT and CDR2 SNEGSKA (reference sequence). The DNA for the CDR3 is TGCAGTGCTAGTGTAGCGGGGGGCACAGATACGCAGTATTTT. The encoded protein is CSASVAGGTDTQYF.

At least ten counts were recorded for this clonotype. V usage is TRBV6-5 and J usage is TRBJ1-6; D gene ambiguous. Per the germline V gene, CDR1 is MNHEY and CDR2 is SVGAGI. The length of the CDR3 is 16 residues. Trimming removed 3 bases at V and 7 bases at J, with 16 bases between. The CDR3 here is CASSYLAWTGNSPLHF. CDR3 in DNA: TGTGCCAGCAGTTATCTAGCCTGGACGGGGAATTCACCCCTCCACTTT.

The table lists this clonotype with a few counts. The chain uses TRBV19 and TRBJ1-1; D might be TRBD1 (6 bases). This CDR3 contains 15 residues. Trimming pared 3 bases from V and 5 bases from J, leaving 16 bases between. The germline gives CDR1 LNHDA, CDR2 SQIVND (reference sequence). The CDR3 loop reads CASSIETGWGTEAFF. The DNA of the CDR3 is TGTGCCAGTAGTATCGAGACAGGTTGGGGGACTGAAGCTTTCTTT.

This clonotype was seen repeatedly, ten times or more. The chain is built from TRBV7-9 and TRBJ1-4; 8 bases align to TRBD1. From germline, CDR1 is SEHNR and CDR2 FQNEAQ (reference sequence). With 6 bases clipped from V and 5 bases from J, the junction kept 8 bases outside the gene matches. This CDR3 region has 15 residues. The CDR3 region is CASSPQGARNEKLFF. The CDR3 coding sequence is TGTGCCAGCAGTCCTCAGGGGGCGAGAAATGAAAAACTGTTTTTT.

The chain recombines TRBV7-2 with TRBJ2-5, with D unresolved. Germline CDR1 is SGHTA and CDR2 is FQGNSA. With 6 bases removed from V and 4 bases from J, the gap between germline ends came to 21 bases. The CDR3 extends over 16 amino acids. CDR3 sequence reads: CASSPRPFSGGETQYF. The CDR3 DNA follows: TGTGCCAGCAGTCCGAGGCCCTTTTCGGGCGGAGAGACCCAGTACTTC.

Ten or more counts support this clonotype. This sequence joins TRBV7-2 and TRBJ1-5; D unclear. Germline CDR1 is SGHTA and CDR2 is FQGNSA. There are 13 residues in the CDR3. V was pared by 6 bases and J by 5 bases, with 11 bases between. CDR3 amino acids: CASSLEGDQPQHF. The CDR3 bases are TGTGCCAGCAGTTTGGAGGGTGATCAGCCCCAGCATTTT.

At least ten counts were recorded for this clonotype. The J gene is TRBJ2-5, the V gene TRBV6-6, with a tentative D call TRBD2 (7 bases). The CDR3 sequence is 16 residues long. Germline CDR1 MNHNY, CDR2 SVGAGI (reference sequence). V was shortened by 2 bases and J by 4 bases, with 17 bases between the two germline ends. The CDR3 protein is CASSYADLAGAETQYF. CDR3 in DNA: TGTGCCAGCAGTTACGCAGACTTGGCGGGGGCAGAGACCCAGTACTTC.

There are many counts of this clonotype. The chain couples TRBV5-1 to TRBJ1-5, with a weak D call TRBD1 (6 bases). The germline V gene encodes CDR1 SGHRS and CDR2 YFSETQ. The ends were cut back, 5 bases at V and 3 bases at J, with 9 bases in the middle. The CDR3 contains 13 residues. CDR3 in DNA: TGCGCCAGCAGAGGGGGGGACAATCAGCCCCAGCATTTT. Translated: CASRGGDNQPQHF.

The rearrangement joins TRBV6-6 to TRBJ1-6; D is possibly TRBD1 (5 bases). V lost 7 bases and J lost 10, with 17 bases in between. CDR3 length: 14 residues. The V gene's germline CDR1 is MNHNY and CDR2 SVGAGI (reference sequence). CDR3 DNA: TGTGCCAGCACCAACGGGGGGGTCAGGTCACCCCTCCACTTT. It is translated as CASTNGGVRSPLHF.

The V and J genes are TRBV19 and TRBJ2-5, with TRBD1 matching 10 bases. Germline loops: CDR1 LNHDA, CDR2 SQIVND (reference sequence). This CDR3 is built from 14 residues. The V and J ends lost 9 bases and 4 bases, in that order; junction bases with no gene match: 8. The CDR3 sequence: CASDAGQGIETQYF. Here the CDR3 DNA reads TGTGCCAGCGACGCGGGACAGGGGATAGAGACCCAGTACTTC.

The chain recombines TRBV29-1 with TRBJ1-2, with D uncertain. Looked up from germline, CDR1 is SQVTM and CDR2 is ANQGSEA. CDR3 size: 12 residues. Trimming removed 5 bases at V and 8 bases at J, with 15 bases between. The CDR3: CSVRGLRWGYTF. The CDR3 nucleotides are TGCAGCGTTCGTGGCCTCCGCTGGGGCTACACCTTC.

This clonotype was observed at least ten times. The CDR3 DNA follows: TGCAGCGTTGTAATCCGGGACACCGCAGAGGCGCAGTATTTT. Amino acids: CSVVIRDTAEAQYF. The V gene is TRBV29-1, the J gene TRBJ2-3; D is perhaps TRBD1 (6 bases). CDR1 SQVTM and CDR2 ANQGSEA come from the germline V gene. Between the trimmed V and J ends, which lost 4 bases and 10 bases, there was a span of 21 bases. The CDR3 loop spans 14 amino acids.

This clonotype has at least ten counts. The V gene is TRBV20-1, the J gene TRBJ2-3; TRBD2 aligns across 9 bases. There are 13 residues in the CDR3. V gave up 4 bases and J gave up 5 bases; unmatched junction bases: 4. Germline V CDR1 and CDR2: DFQATT, SNEGSKA (reference sequence). The CDR3 loop is CSAKAGGVDTQYF. The CDR3 DNA reads as TGCAGTGCTAAAGCGGGGGGAGTAGATACGCAGTATTTT.